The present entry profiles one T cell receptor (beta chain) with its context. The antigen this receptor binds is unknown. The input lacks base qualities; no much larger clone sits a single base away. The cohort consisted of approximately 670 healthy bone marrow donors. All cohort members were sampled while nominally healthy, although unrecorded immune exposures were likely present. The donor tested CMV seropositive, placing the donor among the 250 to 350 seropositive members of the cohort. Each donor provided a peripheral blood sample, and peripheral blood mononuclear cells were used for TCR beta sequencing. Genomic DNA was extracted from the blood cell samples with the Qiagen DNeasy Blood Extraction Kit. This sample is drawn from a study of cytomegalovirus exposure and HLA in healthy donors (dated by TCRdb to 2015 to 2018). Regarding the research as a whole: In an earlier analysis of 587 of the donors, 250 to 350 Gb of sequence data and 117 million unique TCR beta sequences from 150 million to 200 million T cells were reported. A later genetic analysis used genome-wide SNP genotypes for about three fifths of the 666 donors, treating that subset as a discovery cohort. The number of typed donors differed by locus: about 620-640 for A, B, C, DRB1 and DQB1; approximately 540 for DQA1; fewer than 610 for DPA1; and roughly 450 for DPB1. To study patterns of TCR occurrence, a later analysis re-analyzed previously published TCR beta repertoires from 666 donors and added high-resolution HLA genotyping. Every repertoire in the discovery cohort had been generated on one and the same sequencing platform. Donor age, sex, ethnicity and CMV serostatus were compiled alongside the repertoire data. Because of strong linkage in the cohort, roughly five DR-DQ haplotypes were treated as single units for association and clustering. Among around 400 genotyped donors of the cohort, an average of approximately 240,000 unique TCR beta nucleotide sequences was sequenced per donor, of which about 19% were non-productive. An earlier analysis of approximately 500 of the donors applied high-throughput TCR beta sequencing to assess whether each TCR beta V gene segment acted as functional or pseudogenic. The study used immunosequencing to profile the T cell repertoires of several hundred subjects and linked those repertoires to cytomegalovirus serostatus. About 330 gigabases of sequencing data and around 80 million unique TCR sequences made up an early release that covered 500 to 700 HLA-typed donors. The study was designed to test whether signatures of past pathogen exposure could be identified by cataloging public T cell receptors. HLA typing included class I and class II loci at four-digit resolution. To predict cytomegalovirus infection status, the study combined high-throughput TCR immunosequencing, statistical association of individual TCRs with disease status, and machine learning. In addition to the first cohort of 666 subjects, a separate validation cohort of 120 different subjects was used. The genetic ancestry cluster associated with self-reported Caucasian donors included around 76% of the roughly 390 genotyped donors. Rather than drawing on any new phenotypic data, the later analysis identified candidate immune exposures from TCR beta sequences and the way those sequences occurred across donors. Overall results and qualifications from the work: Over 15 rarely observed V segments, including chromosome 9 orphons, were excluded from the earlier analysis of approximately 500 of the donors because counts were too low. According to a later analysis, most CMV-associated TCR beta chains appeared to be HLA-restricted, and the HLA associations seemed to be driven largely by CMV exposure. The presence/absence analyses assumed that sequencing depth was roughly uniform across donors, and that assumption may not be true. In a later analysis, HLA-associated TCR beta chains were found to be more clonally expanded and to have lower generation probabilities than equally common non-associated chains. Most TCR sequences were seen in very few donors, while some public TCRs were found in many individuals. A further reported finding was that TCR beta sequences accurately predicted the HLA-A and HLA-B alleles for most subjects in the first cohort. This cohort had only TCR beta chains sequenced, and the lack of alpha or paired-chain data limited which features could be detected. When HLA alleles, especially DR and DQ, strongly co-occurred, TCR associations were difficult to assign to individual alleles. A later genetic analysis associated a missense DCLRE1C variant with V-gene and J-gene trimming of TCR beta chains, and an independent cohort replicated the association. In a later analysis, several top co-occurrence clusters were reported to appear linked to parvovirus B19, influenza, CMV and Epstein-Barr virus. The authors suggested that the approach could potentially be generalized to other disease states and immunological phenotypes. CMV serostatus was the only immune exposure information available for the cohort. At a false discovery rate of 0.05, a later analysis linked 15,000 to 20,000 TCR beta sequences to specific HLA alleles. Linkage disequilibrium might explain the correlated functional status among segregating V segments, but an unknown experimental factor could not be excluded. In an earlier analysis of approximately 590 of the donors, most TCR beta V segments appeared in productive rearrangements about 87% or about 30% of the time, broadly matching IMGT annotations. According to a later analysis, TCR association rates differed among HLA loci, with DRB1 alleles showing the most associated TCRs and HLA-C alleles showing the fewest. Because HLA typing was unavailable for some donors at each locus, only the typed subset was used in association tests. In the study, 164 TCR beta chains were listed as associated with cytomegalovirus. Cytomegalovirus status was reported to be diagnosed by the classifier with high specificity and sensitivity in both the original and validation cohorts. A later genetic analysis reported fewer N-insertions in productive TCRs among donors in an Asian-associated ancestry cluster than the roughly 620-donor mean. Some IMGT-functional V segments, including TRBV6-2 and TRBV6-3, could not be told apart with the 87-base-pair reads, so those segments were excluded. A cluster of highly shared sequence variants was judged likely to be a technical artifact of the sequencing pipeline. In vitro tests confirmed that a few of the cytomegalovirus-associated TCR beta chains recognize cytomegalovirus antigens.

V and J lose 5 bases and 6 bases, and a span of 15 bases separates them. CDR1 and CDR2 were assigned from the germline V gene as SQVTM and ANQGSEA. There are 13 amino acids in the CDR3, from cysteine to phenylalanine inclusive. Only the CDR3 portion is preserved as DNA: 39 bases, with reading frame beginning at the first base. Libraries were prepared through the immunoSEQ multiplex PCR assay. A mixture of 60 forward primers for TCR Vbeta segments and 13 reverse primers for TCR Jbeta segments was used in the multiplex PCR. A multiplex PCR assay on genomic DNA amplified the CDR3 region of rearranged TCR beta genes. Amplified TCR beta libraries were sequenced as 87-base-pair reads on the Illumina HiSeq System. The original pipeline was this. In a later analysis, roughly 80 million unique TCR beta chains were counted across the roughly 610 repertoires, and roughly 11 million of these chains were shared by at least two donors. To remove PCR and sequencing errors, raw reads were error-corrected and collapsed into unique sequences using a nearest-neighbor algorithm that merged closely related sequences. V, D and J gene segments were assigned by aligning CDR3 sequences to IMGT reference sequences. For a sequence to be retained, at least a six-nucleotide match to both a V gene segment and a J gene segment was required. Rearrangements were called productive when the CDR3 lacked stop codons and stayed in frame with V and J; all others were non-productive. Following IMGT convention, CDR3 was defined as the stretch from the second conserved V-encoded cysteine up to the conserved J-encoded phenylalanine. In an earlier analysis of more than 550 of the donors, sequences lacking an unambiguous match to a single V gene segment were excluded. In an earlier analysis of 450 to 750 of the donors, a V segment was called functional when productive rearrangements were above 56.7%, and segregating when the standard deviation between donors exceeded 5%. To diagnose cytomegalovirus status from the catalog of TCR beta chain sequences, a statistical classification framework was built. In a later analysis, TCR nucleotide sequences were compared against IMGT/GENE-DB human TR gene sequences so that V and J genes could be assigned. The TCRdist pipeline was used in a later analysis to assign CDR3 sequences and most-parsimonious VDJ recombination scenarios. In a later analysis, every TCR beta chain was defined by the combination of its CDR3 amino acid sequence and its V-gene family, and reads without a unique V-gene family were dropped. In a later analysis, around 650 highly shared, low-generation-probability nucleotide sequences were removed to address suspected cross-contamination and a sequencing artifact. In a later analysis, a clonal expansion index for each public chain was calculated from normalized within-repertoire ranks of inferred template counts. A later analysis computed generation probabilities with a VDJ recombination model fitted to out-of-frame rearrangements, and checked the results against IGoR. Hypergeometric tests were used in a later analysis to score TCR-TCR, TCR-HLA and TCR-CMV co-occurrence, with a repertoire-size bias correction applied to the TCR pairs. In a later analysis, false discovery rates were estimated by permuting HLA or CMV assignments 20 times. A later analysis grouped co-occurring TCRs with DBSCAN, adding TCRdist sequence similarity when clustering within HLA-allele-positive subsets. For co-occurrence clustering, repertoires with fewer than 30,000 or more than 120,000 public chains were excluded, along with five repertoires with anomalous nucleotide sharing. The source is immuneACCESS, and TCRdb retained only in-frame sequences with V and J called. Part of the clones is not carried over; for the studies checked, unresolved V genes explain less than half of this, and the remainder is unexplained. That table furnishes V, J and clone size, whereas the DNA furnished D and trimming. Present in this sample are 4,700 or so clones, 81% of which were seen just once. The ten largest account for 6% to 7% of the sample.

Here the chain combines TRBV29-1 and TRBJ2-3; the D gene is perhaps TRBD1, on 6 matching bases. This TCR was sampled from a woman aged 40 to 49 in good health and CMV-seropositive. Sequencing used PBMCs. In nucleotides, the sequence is TGCAGCGTTAGGGGACACGTCGTGGATACGCAGTATTTT. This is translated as CSVRGHVVDTQYF.